This T cell receptor (beta chain) was recovered during a study of tumor-infiltrating lymphocytes in primary liver carcinoma. Notes on the study in general: About 8-25% of top clones, no more, were shared by all five regions. A significantly higher top-250-clone fraction was recorded for tumors than for blood (p = 0.039).

Synthesis of TCR beta cDNA was carried out from 500 ng total RNA with a constant-region primer. Construction of TCR beta libraries relied on three successive nested multiplex PCR rounds employing slightly modified ARM-PCR. Forward primers for TRBV1-TRBV30 and a C-beta reverse primer served the first two PCR rounds, at roughly 10 cycles each. TCRdb re-derived calls from the multiplex PCR reads in MiXCR, one entry per CDR3 protein. The table shows approximately 64,000 distinct CDR3 sequences, with 71% occurring only once. Co-extraction yielded RNA and DNA from around 20-30 mg of unsorted bulk tissue. Surgery removed the patients' primary liver carcinoma. Separate regions, five per tumor, were sampled. About this clonotype: Its specificity is not known. One junction end disagrees with the germline gene, perhaps due to a read error.

The CDR3 spans 16 residues. Per germline, CDR1 SGHAT and CDR2 FQNNGV. Sequencing was carried out using liver tumor tissue from sampling region 4. Documented subset: tumor region T4, right-lateral pole. The source is a middle-aged man with primary liver carcinoma and hepatitis B virus infection. The chain links TRBV11-2 to TRBJ2-3, with a possible D match to TRBD1 (6 bases). CDR3: CATSRRSTGNTDTQYF. Written as DNA, the CDR3 is TGTGCCACCAGCAGAAGAAGTACAGGGAACACAGATACGCAGTACTTT.